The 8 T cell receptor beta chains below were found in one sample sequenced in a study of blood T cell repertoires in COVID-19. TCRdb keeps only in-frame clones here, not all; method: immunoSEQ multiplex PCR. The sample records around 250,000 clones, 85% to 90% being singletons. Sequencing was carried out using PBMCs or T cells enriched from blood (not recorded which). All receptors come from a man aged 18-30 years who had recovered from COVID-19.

CDR3 bases: TGTGCCTGGAGGAAAAGTACTAGCGGGGCCCTCTACGAGCAGTACTTC. Translating it yields CAWRKSTSGALYEQYF. V is TRBV30 and J is TRBJ2-7; 10 bases agree with TRBD2. Germline CDR1 is GTSNPN and CDR2 is SVGIG (reference sequence). CDR3 length equals 16 residues. With 3 bases clipped from V and 3 bases from J, the junction kept 11 bases outside the gene matches.

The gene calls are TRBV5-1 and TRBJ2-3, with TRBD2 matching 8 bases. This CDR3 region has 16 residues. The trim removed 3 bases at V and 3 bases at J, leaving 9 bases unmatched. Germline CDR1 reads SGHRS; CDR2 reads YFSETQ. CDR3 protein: CASSSGTRLATDTQYF. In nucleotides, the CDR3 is TGCGCCAGCAGCTCAGGTACCCGACTAGCGACAGATACGCAGTATTTT.

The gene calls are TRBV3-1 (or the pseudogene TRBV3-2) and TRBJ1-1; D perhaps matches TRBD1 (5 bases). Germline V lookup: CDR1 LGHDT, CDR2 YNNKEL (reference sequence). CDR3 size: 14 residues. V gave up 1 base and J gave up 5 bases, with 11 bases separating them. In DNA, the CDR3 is TGTGCCAGCAGCCAAGTAGGGGCAGGGACTGAAGCTTTCTTT. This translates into CASSQVGAGTEAFF.

The CDR3 here is CASSFRTSGTSTDTQYF. The CDR3 DNA sequence: TGCGCCAGCAGCTTCCGGACTAGCGGAACTAGCACAGATACGCAGTATTTT. This chain links TRBV5-1 with TRBJ2-3; the match to TRBD2 covers 10 bases. The germline V gene encodes CDR1 SGHRS and CDR2 YFSETQ. CDR3 length: 17 amino acids. Trimming at V came to 2 bases and at J to 0 bases, leaving 6 bases not matched to a gene.

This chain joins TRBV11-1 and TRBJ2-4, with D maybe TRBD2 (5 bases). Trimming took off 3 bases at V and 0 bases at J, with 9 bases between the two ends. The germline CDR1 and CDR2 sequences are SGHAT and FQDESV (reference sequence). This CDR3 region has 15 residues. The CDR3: CASSLRAGAKNIQYF. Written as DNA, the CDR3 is TGTGCCAGCAGCTTGAGGGCCGGAGCCAAAAACATTCAGTACTTC.

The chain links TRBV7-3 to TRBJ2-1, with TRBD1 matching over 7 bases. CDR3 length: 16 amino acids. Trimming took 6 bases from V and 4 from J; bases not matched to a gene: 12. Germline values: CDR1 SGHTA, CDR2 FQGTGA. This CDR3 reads CASSYSLAGGYNEQFF. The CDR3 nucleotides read TGTGCCAGCAGTTATTCCCTAGCAGGGGGTTACAATGAGCAGTTCTTC.

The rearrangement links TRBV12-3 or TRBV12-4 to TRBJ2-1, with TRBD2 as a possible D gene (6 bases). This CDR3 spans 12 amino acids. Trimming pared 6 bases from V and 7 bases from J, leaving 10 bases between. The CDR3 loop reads CASRVRGNEQFF. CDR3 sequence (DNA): TGTGCCAGCAGGGTTCGGGGGAATGAGCAGTTCTTC.

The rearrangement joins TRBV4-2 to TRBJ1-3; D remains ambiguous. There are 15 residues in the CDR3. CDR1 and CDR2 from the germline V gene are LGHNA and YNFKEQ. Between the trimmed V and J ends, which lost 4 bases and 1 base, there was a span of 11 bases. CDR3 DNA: TGTGCCAGCAGCCCAGGCTCTACTTCTGGAAACACCATATATTTT. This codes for CASSPGSTSGNTIYF.